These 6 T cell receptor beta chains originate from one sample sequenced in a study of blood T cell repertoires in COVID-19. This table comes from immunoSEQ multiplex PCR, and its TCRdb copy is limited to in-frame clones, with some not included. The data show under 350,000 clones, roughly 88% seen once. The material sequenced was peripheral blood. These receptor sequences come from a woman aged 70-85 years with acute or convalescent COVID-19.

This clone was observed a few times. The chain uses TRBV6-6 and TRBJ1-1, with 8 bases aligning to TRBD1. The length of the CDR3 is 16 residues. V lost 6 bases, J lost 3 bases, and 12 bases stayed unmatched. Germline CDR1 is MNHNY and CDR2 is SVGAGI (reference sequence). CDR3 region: CASSSTTGGGDTEAFF. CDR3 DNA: TGTGCCAGCAGCTCGACCACAGGGGGAGGGGACACTGAAGCTTTCTTT.

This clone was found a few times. In nucleotides, the CDR3 is TGCGCCAGCAGCCCGAGAACAGGGAACTATGGCTACACCTTC. Its protein product is CASSPRTGNYGYTF. The chain carries TRBV4-1 and TRBJ1-2, with TRBD1 as a possible D gene (6 bases). The V end was cut by 4 bases, the J end by 2 bases, with 11 bases between. This CDR3 is built from 14 residues. Germline values: CDR1 MGHRA, CDR2 YSYEKL.

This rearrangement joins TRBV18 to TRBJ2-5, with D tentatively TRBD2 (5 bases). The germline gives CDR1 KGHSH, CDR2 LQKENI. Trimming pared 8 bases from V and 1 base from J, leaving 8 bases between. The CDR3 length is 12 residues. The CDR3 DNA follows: TGTGCCAGCAAGACTACCCAAGAGACCCAGTACTTC. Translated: CASKTTQETQYF.

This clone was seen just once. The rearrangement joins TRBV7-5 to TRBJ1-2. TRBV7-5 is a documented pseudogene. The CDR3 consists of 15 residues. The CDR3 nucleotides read TGTGTCAGAAGCTTAGTTACCCCGGGGTTCTATGGCTACACCTTC. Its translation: CVRSLVTPGFYGYTF.

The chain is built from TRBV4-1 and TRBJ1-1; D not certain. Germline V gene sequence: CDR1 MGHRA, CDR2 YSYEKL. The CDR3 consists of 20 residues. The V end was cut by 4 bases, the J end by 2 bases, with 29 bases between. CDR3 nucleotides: TGCGCCAGCAGCCCAGTAACGGGCCACCACTCTACCGGGATCAACACTGAAGCTTTCTTT. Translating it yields CASSPVTGHHSTGINTEAFF.

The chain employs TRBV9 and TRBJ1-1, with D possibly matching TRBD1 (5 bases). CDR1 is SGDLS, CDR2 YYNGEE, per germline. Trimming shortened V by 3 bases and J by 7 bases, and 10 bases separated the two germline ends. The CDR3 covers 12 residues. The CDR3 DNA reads TGTGCCAGCAGCGCACAGGATTATGAAGCTTTCTTT. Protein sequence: CASSAQDYEAFF.